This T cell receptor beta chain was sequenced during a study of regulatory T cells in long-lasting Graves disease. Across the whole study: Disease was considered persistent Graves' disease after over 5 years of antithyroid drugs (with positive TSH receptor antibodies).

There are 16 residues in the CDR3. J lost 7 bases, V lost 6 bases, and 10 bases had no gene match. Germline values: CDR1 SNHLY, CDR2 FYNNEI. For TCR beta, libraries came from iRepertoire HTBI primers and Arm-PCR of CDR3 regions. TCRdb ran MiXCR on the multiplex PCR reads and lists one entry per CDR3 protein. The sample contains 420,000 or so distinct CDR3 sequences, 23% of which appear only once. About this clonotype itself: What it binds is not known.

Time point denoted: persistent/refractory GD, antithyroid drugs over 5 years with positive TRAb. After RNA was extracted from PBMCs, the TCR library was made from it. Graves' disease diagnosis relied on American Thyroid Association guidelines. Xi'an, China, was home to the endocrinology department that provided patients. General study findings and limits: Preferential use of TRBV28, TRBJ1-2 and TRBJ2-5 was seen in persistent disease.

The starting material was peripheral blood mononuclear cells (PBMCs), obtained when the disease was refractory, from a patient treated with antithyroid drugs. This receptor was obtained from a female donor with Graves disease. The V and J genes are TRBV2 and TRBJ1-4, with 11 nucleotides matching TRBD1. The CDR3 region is CASSLWDRGVGEKLFF. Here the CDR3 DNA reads TGTGCCAGCAGCTTATGGGACAGGGGGGTCGGTGAAAAACTGTTTTTT.